A single sample is the source of the 2 T cell receptor beta chains below, sequenced in a study of tumor-infiltrating lymphocytes in oesophageal squamous cell carcinoma. TCRdb reprocessed the PCR reads with MiXCR, giving one entry per CDR3 protein. The top ten hold about 14% of the sample, which has about 14,000 distinct CDR3 sequences, around 50% seen once. Material for sequencing was blood. These receptors came from a male donor with esophageal squamous cell carcinoma.

The V call is TRBV6-6, the J call TRBJ2-5; 9 bases map to TRBD1. The assigned J gene may be wrong: the sequence end matches TRBJ2-7 better. The CDR3 has 13 amino acids. Germline loops: CDR1 MNHNY, CDR2 SVGAGI (reference sequence). The CDR3 loop reads CASSSRDRVEQYF. For the CDR3, the DNA is TGTGCCAGCAGTAGCCGGGACAGGGTCGAGCAGTACTTC.

On this clonotype itself: The CDR3 does not end in the conserved phenylalanine or tryptophan, so this is likely a read error. The limits of the CDR3 on the DNA are not certain, so only TCRdb's listed CDR3 is given. The gene calls are TRBV6-1 and TRBJ2-7; whether TRBD1, the table's D call, matches the DNA was not checked. The CDR3 length equals 17 residues, ends included. CDR1 is MNHNS and CDR2 is SASEGT in the germline V gene. The CDR3 is CASSATPLQGDGYTFGS.